Sequencing of this T cell receptor (beta chain) was carried out in a study of blood T cells in healthy people across ages. General study points: Per million T cells, TCR beta diversity dropped roughly linearly as age increased. In long-lived donors, naive CD4+ cell counts and diversity exceeded those of aged donors.

This clonotype was counted between two and nine times. What it binds is not known. PCR was performed a second time for roughly 7 to 11 cycles using a sample-barcoded 5' primer and a J-beta primer mix. In TCRdb, the 5' RACE reads were re-called with MiXCR into one record per CDR3 protein. Seen here are 800,000 to 1,300,000 distinct CDR3 sequences, roughly a quarter observed once, and the top ten hold approximately 0.75%. Looked up from germline, CDR1 is SEHNR and CDR2 is FQNEAQ (reference sequence). The CDR3 spans 17 residues. After removal of 1 base from V and 3 bases from J, the junction contained 11 bases not matched to a gene. These data are also associated with another study on T cells of mothers and their children.

V gene TRBV7-9 combines with J gene TRBJ1-1, with 7 bases matching TRBD1. This receptor was taken from a girl aged 2 to 9 in good health. Sequenced: blood. The CDR3 loop reads CASSLVEGARADTEAFF. The CDR3 nucleotides read TGTGCCAGCAGCTTAGTAGAGGGGGCCAGGGCCGACACTGAAGCTTTCTTT.